This T cell receptor beta chain was sequenced for a study of blood T cell repertoires in COVID-19. TCRdb's table, derived via immunoSEQ multiplex PCR, lists solely in-frame clones and lacks some. The profile shows about 140,000 clones, nearly 90% of them singletons. This sequence originates from a man aged 65 to 85 with acute or convalescent COVID-19. Sample: peripheral blood.

DNA for the CDR3: TGCGCCAGCAGCCCAGGAGGGAGTAACTATGGCTACACCTTC. It is translated as CASSPGGSNYGYTF. The chain employs TRBV5-1 and TRBJ1-2; D call uncertain. Deletions cut 4 bases from V and 1 base from J, with 11 bases between. CDR1 and CDR2 (germline): SGHRS, YFSETQ. The CDR3 has 14 residues.